This T cell receptor (beta chain) stems from a study of T cell repertoires in cytomegalovirus infection. Study details: Matching HLA type and CMV infection were both indicated by public TCR beta signatures. Study results and limitations: What dominated the ex vivo response were HLA-C-restricted CMV-specific TCR beta clonotypes. CMV carriers having the relevant HLA were flagged by cumulative public TCR beta family frequency.

Remarks on this clonotype: The antigen is unknown.

TCRdb re-derived calls from the reads in MiXCR, one entry per CDR3 protein. The data show about 230,000 distinct CDR3 sequences, around 6.6% seen once. The length of the CDR3 is 12 residues. V lost 2 bases and J lost 2, with 4 bases in between. Germline assignment: CDR1 MDHEN and CDR2 SYDVKM. The sequenced sample consisted of PBMCs. The chain uses TRBV28 and TRBJ2-7; unclear D gene. The clonotype comes from a human donor in good health (CMV status not recorded). Some clones in this sample may be carry-over from other donors' samples. CDR3 sequence: CASSLVTYEQYF. The CDR3 DNA follows: TGTGCCAGCAGTTTAGTCACCTACGAGCAGTACTTC. The full variable domain, in which reference TRBV28 and TRBJ2-7 provide the parts outside the CDR3, is DVKVTQSSRYLVKRTGEKVFLECVQDMDHENMFWYRQDPGLGLRLIYFSYDVKMKEKGDIPEGYSVSREKKERFSLILESASTNQTSMYLCASSLVTYEQYFGPGTRLTVT.